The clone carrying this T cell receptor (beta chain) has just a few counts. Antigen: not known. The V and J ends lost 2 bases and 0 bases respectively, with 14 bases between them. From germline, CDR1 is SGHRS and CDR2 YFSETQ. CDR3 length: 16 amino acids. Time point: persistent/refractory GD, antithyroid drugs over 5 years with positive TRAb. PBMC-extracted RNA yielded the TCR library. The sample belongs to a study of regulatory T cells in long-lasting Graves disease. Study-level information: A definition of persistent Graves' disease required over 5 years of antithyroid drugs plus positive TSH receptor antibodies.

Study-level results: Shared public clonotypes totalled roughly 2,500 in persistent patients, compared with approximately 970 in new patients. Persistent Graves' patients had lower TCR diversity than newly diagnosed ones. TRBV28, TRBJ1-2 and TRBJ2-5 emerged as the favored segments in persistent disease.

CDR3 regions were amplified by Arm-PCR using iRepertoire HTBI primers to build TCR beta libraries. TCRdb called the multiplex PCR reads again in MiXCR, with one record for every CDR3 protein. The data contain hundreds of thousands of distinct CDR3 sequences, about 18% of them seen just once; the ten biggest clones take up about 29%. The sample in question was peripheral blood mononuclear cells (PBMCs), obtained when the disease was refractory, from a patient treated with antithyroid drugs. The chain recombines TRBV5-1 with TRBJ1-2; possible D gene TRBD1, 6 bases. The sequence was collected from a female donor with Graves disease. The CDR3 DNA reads TGCGCCAGCAGCTTCGGGGGCCCGGCAGCTAACTATGGCTACACCTTC. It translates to CASSFGGPAANYGYTF.